These 21 T cell receptor beta chains were sequenced from one sample in a study of cytomegalovirus exposure and HLA in healthy donors. With 60 Vbeta and 13 Jbeta primers, the PCR was carried out. The assay was immunoSEQ multiplex PCR, and TCRdb's table has in-frame clones only and misses some. The profile shows roughly 180,000 clones, about 75% of them singletons. Sample: PBMCs. The receptors originated from a woman in her forties in good health and CMV-seropositive.

The rearrangement links TRBV30 to TRBJ1-4, with TRBD1 matching over 9 bases. The trim removed 3 bases at V and 4 bases at J, leaving 6 bases unmatched. The CDR3 is made up of 15 amino acids. Germline V gives CDR1 GTSNPN, CDR2 SVGIG (reference sequence). Here the CDR3 DNA reads TGTGCCTGGAGACCGGGACAGGGTAATAATGAAAAACTGTTTTTT. It translates to CAWRPGQGNNEKLFF. Together with reference TRBV30 and TRBJ1-4, the CDR3 gives the full variable domain: SQTIHQWPATLVQPVGSPLSLECTVEGTSNPNLYWYRQAAGRGLQLLFYSVGIGQISSEVPQNLSASRPQDRQFILSSKKLLLSDSGFYLCAWRPGQGNNEKLFFGSGTQLSVL.

The V gene is TRBV7-3, the J gene TRBJ2-7; TRBD1 matches 10 bases. CDR1 is SGHTA and CDR2 is FQGTGA in the germline V gene. This CDR3 is built from 15 residues. The V and J ends lost 2 bases and 2 bases, in that order; junction bases with no gene match: 3. CDR3 DNA: TGTGCCAGCAGCTTAGGACAGGGGGGGGCCTACGAGCAGTACTTC. It translates to CASSLGQGGAYEQYF.

This chain connects TRBV6-6 to TRBJ1-2; TRBD1 might be the D (5 bases). CDR1 and CDR2 (germline): MNHNY, SVGAGI (reference sequence). This CDR3 contains 13 residues. Trimming took 2 bases from V and 5 from J, leaving 9 bases between them. The DNA for the CDR3 is TGTGCCAGCAGTTACACGACAGAATATGGCTACACCTTC. Encoded protein: CASSYTTEYGYTF.

This rearrangement joins TRBV10-3 to TRBJ1-6; 9 bases align to TRBD1. Germline V CDR1 and CDR2: ENHRY, SYGVKD. The CDR3 consists of 14 residues. The V and J ends lost 5 bases and 11 bases, in that order; junction bases with no gene match: 7. In DNA form, the CDR3 reads TGTGCCATCAGTCCGGGACAGGGCAAGACACCCCTCCACTTT. Residues: CAISPGQGKTPLHF.

The rearrangement uses TRBV29-1 and TRBJ1-2; possibly TRBD1 for D (6 bases). Trimming stripped 7 bases from V and 3 bases from J, with 12 bases between. The CDR3 is made up of 12 amino acids. Germline-derived CDR1 and CDR2 are SQVTM and ANQGSEA. The CDR3 bases are TGCAGCGCCATGCCAGGGGACTATGGCTACACCTTC. This codes for CSAMPGDYGYTF.

The chain combines TRBV28 with TRBJ2-7, with 9 bases identical to TRBD1. There are 12 residues in the CDR3. The V gene end was trimmed by 9 bases and the J gene end by 3 bases; junction bases not matched to a gene: 3. Germline V gene data show CDR1 as MDHEN and CDR2 as SYDVKM. The CDR3 spells CASRDRVYEQYF. As DNA, the CDR3 is TGTGCCAGTCGGGACAGGGTCTACGAGCAGTACTTC.

The chain uses TRBV27 and TRBJ2-2, with 11 nucleotides matching TRBD2. V shed 1 base, J shed 5 bases, and the junction held 3 bases outside the gene matches. CDR3 length equals 16 residues. Germline-derived CDR1 and CDR2 are MNHEY and SMNVEV (reference sequence). The CDR3 nucleotides are TGTGCCAGCAGTTTATTTAGCGGGAGGGGGACCGGGGAGCTGTTTTTT. Translation gives CASSLFSGRGTGELFF.

V usage is TRBV6-5 and J usage is TRBJ2-5; D is uncertain. V was shortened by 5 bases and J by 4 bases, with 8 bases between the two germline ends. CDR3 length: 12 amino acids. The V gene's germline CDR1 is MNHEY and CDR2 SVGAGI. The CDR3 sequence is CASSILGETQYF. The CDR3 coding sequence is TGTGCCAGCAGTATCCTAGGAGAGACCCAGTACTTC.

V gene TRBV5-1 combines with J gene TRBJ1-4; TRBD1 agrees at 7 bases. This CDR3 is built from 14 residues. CDR1 and CDR2 from the germline V gene are SGHRS and YFSETQ. V trimming: 0 bases; J trimming: 8 bases; junction bases outside the gene matches: 4. The CDR3 region has the DNA TGCGCCAGCAGCTTGGGACAGGGTGTCGAAAAACTGTTTTTT. This gives the protein CASSLGQGVEKLFF.

This clone was observed a few times. The genes are TRBV7-2 and TRBJ1-2; TRBD1 matches 8 bases. Looked up from germline, CDR1 is SGHTA and CDR2 is FQGNSA. This CDR3 comprises 16 residues. Trimming took 1 base from V and 1 from J; bases not matched to a gene: 5. The CDR3 loop reads CASSLGPDRGNYGYTF. The CDR3 DNA reads as TGTGCCAGCAGCTTAGGTCCCGACAGGGGTAACTATGGCTACACCTTC.

This clone was observed a few times. The CDR3 loop reads CASSLFAGDGYTF. The CDR3 DNA is TGTGCCAGCAGCTTGTTTGCCGGGGATGGCTACACCTTC. This rearrangement joins TRBV5-4 to TRBJ1-2; D gene ambiguous. The germline V gene has CDR1 SGHNT and CDR2 YYREEE (reference sequence). The CDR3 extends over 13 amino acids. Trimming removed 1 base from V and 6 bases from J, with 10 bases in between.

The chain couples TRBV11-2 to TRBJ2-2; 9 bases align to TRBD2. Germline CDR1 SGHAT, CDR2 FQNNGV. V shed 6 bases and J 3 bases; nucleotides not matched to a gene: 5. The CDR3 consists of 15 residues. The CDR3: CASSLRLADTGELFF. The CDR3 nucleotides read TGTGCCAGCAGTTTAAGACTAGCGGACACCGGGGAGCTGTTTTTT.

The chain links TRBV7-6 to TRBJ2-1, with 9 bases lining up with TRBD2. This CDR3 is built from 16 residues. V dropped 5 bases and J dropped 6; count of bases not matched to a gene: 11. In germline, CDR1 is SGHVS, CDR2 FNYEAQ. The chain's CDR3 is CASSPLAGVAANEQFF. The CDR3 DNA reads TGTGCCAGCAGCCCATTAGCGGGAGTAGCAGCCAATGAGCAGTTCTTC.

The rearrangement joins TRBV25-1 to TRBJ2-1; 7 bases fit TRBD2. The germline V gene has CDR1 MGHDK and CDR2 SYGVNS. The ends lost 5 bases at V and 7 bases at J; junction bases unmatched: 11. This CDR3 has 15 amino acids. CDR3 coding DNA: TGTGCCAGCAGTCTGTTTGGGGGGGGTAGGAATGAGCAGTTCTTC. Amino acids: CASSLFGGGRNEQFF. Full variable domain (remainder filled in from reference TRBV25-1 and TRBJ2-1): EADIYQTPRYLVIGTGKKITLECSQTMGHDKMYWYQQDPGMELHLIHYSYGVNSTEKGDLSSESTVSRIRTEHFPLTLESARPSHTSQYLCASSLFGGGRNEQFFGPGTRLTVL.

This chain uses TRBV10-3 with TRBJ1-4, with D possibly being TRBD1 (6 bases). V dropped 2 bases and J dropped 8 bases, with 9 bases sitting between them. From germline, CDR1 is ENHRY and CDR2 SYGVKD. This CDR3 is built from 13 residues. The CDR3 nucleotides read TGTGCCATCAGTGAGGCCAGGGGAGAAAAACTGTTTTTT. Residues: CAISEARGEKLFF.

The chain links TRBV6-5 to TRBJ2-7; 8 bases align to TRBD1. Per the germline V gene, CDR1 is MNHEY and CDR2 is SVGAGI. This CDR3 is 14 amino acids long. V lost 5 bases, J lost 5 bases, and 8 bases stayed unmatched. The CDR3 DNA reads as TGTGCCAGCAGTCGGGACAGGAAAGACCACGAGCAGTACTTC. Translating it yields CASSRDRKDHEQYF.

The rearrangement links TRBV27 to TRBJ1-2; no clear D. Germline V gene data show CDR1 as MNHEY and CDR2 as SMNVEV (reference sequence). The CDR3 runs to 16 residues. The V end was cut by 2 bases, the J end by 1 base, with 14 bases between. The CDR3 sequence: CASSLGRSKYNYGYTF. Here the CDR3 DNA reads TGTGCCAGCAGTTTAGGCCGCTCCAAGTATAACTATGGCTACACCTTC.

This chain uses TRBV4-2 with TRBJ2-1; 14 nucleotides match TRBD2. The CDR3 is made up of 16 amino acids. Per the germline V gene, CDR1 is LGHNA and CDR2 is YNFKEQ. The V gene end was trimmed by 0 bases and the J gene end by 10 bases; junction bases not matched to a gene: 5. CDR3 coding DNA: TGTGCCAGCAGCCAAGACGGACTAGCGGGAGGAAGGGAGCAGTTCTTC. Its translation: CASSQDGLAGGREQFF.

The V and J genes are TRBV6-1 and TRBJ1-1, with D possibly being TRBD1 (5 bases). The CDR3 length is 13 residues. V lost 6 bases and J 5 bases, leaving 13 bases between the germline ends. CDR1 MNHNS and CDR2 SASEGT come from the germline V gene. CDR3 sequence (DNA): TGTGCCAGCAGGGAGTCAGGGCGAACTGAAGCTTTCTTT. It yields the protein CASRESGRTEAFF.

This chain joins TRBV19 and TRBJ2-2, with D maybe TRBD2 (5 bases). In germline, CDR1 is LNHDA, CDR2 SQIVND (reference sequence). The CDR3 sequence is 15 residues long. The germline V and J ends were trimmed by 5 bases and 4 bases, with 14 bases remaining between them. The CDR3 sequence: CASSDRGGVTGELFF. CDR3 bases: TGTGCCAGTAGTGATCGAGGAGGAGTCACCGGGGAGCTGTTTTTT.

This chain links TRBV5-1 with TRBJ2-3, with 7 bases identical to TRBD1. V was clipped by 0 bases and J by 2 bases; unmatched bases: 6. Germline lookup yields CDR1 SGHRS and CDR2 YFSETQ. CDR3 length: 16 amino acids. The CDR3, as DNA: TGCGCCAGCAGCTTGGACAGGGGTCCCCCCACAGATACGCAGTATTTT. Its translation: CASSLDRGPPTDTQYF.